This T cell receptor beta chain came from a study of shared clonotypes between healthy human individuals. Positive CCR7 selection of CD45RO-negative cells yielded the naive CD8 cells, and terminally differentiated effector memory CD45RA+ cells were excluded. Turning to this clone: Antigen specificity is unknown.

Generated by immunoSEQ multiplex PCR, the TCRdb table keeps only in-frame clones and is missing some. The table lists 800,000 to 950,000 clones, roughly 96% of them singletons. Study results and caveats: Sampling used blood alone; tissue repertoires probably differ. When compared with the clonotypes that were shared by all four sorted-subset donors, the non-shared clonotypes turned out to have lower generation probabilities. Inspection by rarefaction showed sorted-subset sequencing to be incomplete despite large depth.

The germline CDR1 and CDR2 sequences are SGHRS and YFSETQ. The CDR3 loop spans 16 amino acids. V lost 4 bases to trimming and J lost 0 bases; unmatched junction nucleotides: 6. The TCR was taken from a man aged 25-40 years in good health. Material: naive CD8+ T cells sorted from blood. The chain couples TRBV5-1 to TRBJ1-2, with 10 bases lining up with TRBD1. The CDR3 DNA follows: TGCGCCAGCAGCCCCGGGACAGGGGTGTCTAACTATGGCTACACCTTC. Its translation is CASSPGTGVSNYGYTF.